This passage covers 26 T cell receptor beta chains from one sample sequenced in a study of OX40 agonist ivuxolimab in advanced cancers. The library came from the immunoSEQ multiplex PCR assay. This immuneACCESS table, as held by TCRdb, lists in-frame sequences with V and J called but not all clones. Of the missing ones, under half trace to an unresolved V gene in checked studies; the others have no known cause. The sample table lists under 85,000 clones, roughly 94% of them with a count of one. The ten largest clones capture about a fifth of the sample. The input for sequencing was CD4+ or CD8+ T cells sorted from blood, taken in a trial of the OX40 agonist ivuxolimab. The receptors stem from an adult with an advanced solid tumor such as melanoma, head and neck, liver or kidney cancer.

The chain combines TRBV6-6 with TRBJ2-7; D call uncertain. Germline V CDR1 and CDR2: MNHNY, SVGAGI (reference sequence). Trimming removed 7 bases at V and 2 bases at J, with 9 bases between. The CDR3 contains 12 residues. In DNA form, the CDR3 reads TGTGCCAGCATCTCCGGACCCTACGAGCAGTACTTC. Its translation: CASISGPYEQYF.

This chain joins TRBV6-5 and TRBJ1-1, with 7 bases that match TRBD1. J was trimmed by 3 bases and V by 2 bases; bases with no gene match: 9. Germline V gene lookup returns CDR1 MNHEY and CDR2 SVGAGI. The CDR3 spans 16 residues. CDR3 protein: CASSYLDRELYTEAFF. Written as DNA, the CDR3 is TGTGCCAGCAGTTACCTCGACAGGGAACTATACACTGAAGCTTTCTTT.

The CDR3 nucleotides are TGCGCCAGCATCGGGGAGGAAGGTGAAAAACTGTTTTTT. This encodes CASIGEEGEKLFF. The genes are TRBV5-1 and TRBJ1-4; unclear D gene. From germline, CDR1 is SGHRS and CDR2 YFSETQ. The CDR3 has 13 amino acids. Between the trimmed V and J ends, which lost 6 bases and 7 bases, there was a span of 13 bases.

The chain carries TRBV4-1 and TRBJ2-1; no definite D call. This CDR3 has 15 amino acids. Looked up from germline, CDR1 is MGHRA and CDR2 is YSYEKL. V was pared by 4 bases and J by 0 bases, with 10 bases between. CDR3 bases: TGCGCCAGCAGCCCAGACTCCAGCTCCTACAATGAGCAGTTCTTC. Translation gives CASSPDSSSYNEQFF.

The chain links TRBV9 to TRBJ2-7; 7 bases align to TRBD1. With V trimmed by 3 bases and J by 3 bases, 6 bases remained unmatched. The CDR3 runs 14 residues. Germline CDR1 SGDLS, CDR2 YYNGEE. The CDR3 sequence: CASSASSGGYEQYF. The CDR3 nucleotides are TGTGCCAGCAGCGCCTCTTCAGGGGGCTACGAGCAGTACTTC. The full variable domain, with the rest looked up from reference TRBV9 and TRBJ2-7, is DSGVTQTPKHLITATGQRVTLRCSPRSGDLSVYWYQQSLDQGLQFLIQYYNGEERAKGNILERFSAQQFPDLHSELNLSSLELGDSALYFCASSASSGGYEQYFGPGTRLTVT.

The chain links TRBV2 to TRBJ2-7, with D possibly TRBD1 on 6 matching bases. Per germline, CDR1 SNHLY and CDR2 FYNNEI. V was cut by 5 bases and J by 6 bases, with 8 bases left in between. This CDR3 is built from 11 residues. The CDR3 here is CASSYRAEQYF. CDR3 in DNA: TGTGCCAGCAGTTACAGGGCCGAGCAGTACTTC. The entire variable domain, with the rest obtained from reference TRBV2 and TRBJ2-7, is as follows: EPEVTQTPSHQVTQMGQEVILRCVPISNHLYFYWYRQILGQKVEFLVSFYNNEISEKSEIFDDQFSVERPDGSNFTLKIRSTKLEDSAMYFCASSYRAEQYFGPGTRLTVT.

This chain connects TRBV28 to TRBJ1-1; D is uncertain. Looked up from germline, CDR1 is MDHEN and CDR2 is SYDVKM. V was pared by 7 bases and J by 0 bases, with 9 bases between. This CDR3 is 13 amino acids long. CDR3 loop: CASKTSMNTEAFF. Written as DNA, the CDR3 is TGTGCCAGCAAGACAAGCATGAACACTGAAGCTTTCTTT.

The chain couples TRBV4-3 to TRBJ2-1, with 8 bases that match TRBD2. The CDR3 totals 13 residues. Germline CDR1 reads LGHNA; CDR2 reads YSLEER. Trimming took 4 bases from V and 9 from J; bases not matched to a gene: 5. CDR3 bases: TGCGCCAGCAGCCCCGGACTAGCCGGTGAGCAGTTCTTC. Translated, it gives CASSPGLAGEQFF.

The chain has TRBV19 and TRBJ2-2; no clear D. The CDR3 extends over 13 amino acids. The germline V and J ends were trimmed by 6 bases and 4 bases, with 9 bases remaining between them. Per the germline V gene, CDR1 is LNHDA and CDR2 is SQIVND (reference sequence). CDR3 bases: TGTGCCAGTAGAGCTGCCCCCACCGGGGAGCTGTTTTTT. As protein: CASRAAPTGELFF.

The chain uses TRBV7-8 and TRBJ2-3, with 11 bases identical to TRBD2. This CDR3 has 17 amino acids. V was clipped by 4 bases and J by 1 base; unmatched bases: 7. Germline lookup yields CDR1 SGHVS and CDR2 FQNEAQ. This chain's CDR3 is CASSSRPGLAGTDTQYF. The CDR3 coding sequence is TGTGCCAGCAGCTCAAGACCGGGACTAGCGGGCACAGATACGCAGTATTTT.

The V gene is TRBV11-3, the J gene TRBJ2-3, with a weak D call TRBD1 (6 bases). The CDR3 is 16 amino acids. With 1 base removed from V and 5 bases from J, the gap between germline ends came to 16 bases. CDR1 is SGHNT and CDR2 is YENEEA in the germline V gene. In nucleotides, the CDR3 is TGTGCCAGCAGCTTAGGGATCTCTGTAGGGGGAGATACGCAGTATTTT. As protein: CASSLGISVGGDTQYF.

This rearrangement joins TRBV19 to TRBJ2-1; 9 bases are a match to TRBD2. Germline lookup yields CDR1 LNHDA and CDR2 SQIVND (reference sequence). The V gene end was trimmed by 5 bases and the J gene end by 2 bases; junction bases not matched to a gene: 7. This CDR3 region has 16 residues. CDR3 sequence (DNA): TGTGCCAGTAGTGAGCGGGAGGCCCCGCCCTACAATGAGCAGTTCTTC. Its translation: CASSEREAPPYNEQFF.

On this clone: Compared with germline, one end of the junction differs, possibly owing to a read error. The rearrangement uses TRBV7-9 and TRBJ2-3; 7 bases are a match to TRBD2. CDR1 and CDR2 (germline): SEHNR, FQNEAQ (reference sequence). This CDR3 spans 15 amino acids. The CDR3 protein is CASSLADTLTDTQYF. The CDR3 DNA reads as TGTGCCAGCAGCCTAGCGGACACCCTCACAGATACGCAGTATTTT.

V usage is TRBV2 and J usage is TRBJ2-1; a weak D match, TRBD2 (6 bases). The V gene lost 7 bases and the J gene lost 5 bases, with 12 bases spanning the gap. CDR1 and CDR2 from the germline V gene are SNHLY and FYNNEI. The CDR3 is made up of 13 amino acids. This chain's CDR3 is CASIGSPHNEQFF. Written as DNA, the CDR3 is TGTGCCAGCATCGGGAGTCCCCACAATGAGCAGTTCTTC.

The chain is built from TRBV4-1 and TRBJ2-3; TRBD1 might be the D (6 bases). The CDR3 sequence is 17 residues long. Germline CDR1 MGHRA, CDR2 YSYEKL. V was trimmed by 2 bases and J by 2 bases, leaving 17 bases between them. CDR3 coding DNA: TGCGCCAGCAGCCAACCCTGGGGGCAGGGGAACACAGATACGCAGTATTTT. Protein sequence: CASSQPWGQGNTDTQYF.

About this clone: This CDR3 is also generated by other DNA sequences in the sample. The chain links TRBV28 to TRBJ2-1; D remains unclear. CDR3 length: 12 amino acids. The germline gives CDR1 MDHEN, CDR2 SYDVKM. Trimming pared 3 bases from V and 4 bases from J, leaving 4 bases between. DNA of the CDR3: TGTGCCAGCAGTTTCCGGTACAATGAGCAGTTCTTC. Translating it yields CASSFRYNEQFF.

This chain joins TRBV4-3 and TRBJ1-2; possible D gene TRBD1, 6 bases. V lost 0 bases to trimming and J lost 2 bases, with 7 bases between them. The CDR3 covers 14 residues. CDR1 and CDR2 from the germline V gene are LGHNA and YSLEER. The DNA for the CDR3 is TGCGCCAGCAGCCAAGACAGGGGAAACTATGGCTACACCTTC. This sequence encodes CASSQDRGNYGYTF.

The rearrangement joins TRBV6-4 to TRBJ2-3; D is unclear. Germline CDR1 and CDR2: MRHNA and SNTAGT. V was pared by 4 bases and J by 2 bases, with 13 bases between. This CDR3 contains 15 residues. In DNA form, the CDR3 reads TGTGCCAGCAGTGCTCGACAAACCAACACAGATACGCAGTATTTT. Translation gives CASSARQTNTDTQYF.

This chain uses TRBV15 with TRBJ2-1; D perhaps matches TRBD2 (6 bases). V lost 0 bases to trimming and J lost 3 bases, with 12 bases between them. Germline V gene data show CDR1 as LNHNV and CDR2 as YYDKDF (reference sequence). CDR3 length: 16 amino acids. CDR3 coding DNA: TGTGCCACCAGCAGAGAATCAGGACTAAACTACAATGAGCAGTTCTTC. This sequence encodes CATSRESGLNYNEQFF.

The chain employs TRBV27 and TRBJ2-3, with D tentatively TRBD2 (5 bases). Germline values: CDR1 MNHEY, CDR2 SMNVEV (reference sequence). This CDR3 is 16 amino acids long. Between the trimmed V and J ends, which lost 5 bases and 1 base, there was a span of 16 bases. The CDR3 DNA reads TGTGCCAGCAGTCCGGCGCGCGGGCGGGGCACAGATACGCAGTATTTT. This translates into CASSPARGRGTDTQYF.

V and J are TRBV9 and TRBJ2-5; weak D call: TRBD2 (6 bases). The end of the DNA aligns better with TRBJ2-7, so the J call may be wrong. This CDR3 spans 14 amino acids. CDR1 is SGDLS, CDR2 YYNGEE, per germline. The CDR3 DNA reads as TGTGCCAGCAGTACCCGGGACTTTCCCTACGAGCAGTACTTC. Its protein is CASSTRDFPYEQYF.

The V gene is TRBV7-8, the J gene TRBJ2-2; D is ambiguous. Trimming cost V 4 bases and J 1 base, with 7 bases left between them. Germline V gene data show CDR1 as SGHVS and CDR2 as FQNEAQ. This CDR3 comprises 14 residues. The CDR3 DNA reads TGTGCCAGCAGCTCTCTCTTGAACACCGGGGAGCTGTTTTTT. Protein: CASSSLLNTGELFF.

For the CDR3, the DNA is TGTGCCAGCACCCAAAAGGGACAGGGGCCATTAGAGCAGTACTTC. This gives the protein CASTQKGQGPLEQYF. The rearrangement uses TRBV6-1 and TRBJ2-7; 10 positions agree with TRBD1. The length of the CDR3 is 15 residues. CDR1 and CDR2 from the germline V gene are MNHNS and SASEGT. V was clipped by 7 bases and J by 7 bases; unmatched bases: 13.

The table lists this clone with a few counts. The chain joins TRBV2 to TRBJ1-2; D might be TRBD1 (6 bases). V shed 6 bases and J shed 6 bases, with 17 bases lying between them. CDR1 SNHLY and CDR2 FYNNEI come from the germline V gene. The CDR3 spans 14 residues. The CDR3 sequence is CASREQGLSDGYTF. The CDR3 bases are TGTGCCAGCAGGGAACAGGGCCTTTCGGATGGCTACACCTTC.

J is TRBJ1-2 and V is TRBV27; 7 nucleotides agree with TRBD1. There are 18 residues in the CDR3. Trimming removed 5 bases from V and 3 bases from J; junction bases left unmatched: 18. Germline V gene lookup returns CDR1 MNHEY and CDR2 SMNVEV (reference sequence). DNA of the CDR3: TGTGCCAGCAGTCCCTTAGACCTAATCCGGACAGGTGACTATGGCTACACCTTC. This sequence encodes CASSPLDLIRTGDYGYTF.

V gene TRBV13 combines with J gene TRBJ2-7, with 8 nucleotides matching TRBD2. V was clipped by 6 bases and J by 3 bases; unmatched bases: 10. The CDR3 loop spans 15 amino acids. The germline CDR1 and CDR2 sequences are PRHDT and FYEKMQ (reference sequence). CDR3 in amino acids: CASSSGAGGNYEQYF. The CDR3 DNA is TGTGCCAGCAGTTCCGGGGCGGGAGGAAACTACGAGCAGTACTTC.